These 22 T cell receptor beta chains came from one sample sequenced in a study of T cells after yellow fever vaccination. TCRdb re-derived calls from the 5' RACE reads in MiXCR, one entry per CDR3 protein. The table records under 400,000 distinct CDR3 sequences, around 13% of them present only once. The specimen comprised CD4+ T cells sorted from PBMCs, sampled 15 days after the yellow fever booster vaccination. These TCRs come from a man younger than 35 who received the YFV17D yellow fever vaccine.

This clonotype was seen a handful of times. The chain combines TRBV4-3 with TRBJ2-7; D unclear. This CDR3 has 15 residues. The V gene lost 0 bases and the J gene lost 3 bases, with 12 bases spanning the gap. Germline V gene lookup returns CDR1 LGHNA and CDR2 YSLEER. The CDR3 nucleotides are TGCGCCAGCAGCCAAGAGGAGTATCAGAACTACGAGCAGTACTTC. This sequence encodes CASSQEEYQNYEQYF.

CDR3 sequence (DNA): TGCGCCAGCAGTCACTCGGGACCGCCCCAGTACTTC. Translated, it gives CASSHSGPPQYF. The rearrangement links TRBV23-1 to TRBJ2-5; D is perhaps TRBD1 or TRBD2 (5 bases each). TRBV23-1 has ORF status, its function being uncertain. Trimming shortened V by 3 bases and J by 9 bases, and 11 bases separated the two germline ends. CDR3 length equals 12 residues.

The chain uses TRBV12-3 or TRBV12-4 and TRBJ2-3; either TRBD1 or TRBD2 may supply D (5 bases each). Deletions cut 4 bases from V and 13 bases from J, with 18 bases between. The CDR3 has 13 residues. The CDR3 DNA reads TGTGCCAGCAGTTCACCTATAGAGGGGACGAAGTATTTT. It codes for CASSSPIEGTKYF.

The V and J genes are TRBV5-4 and TRBJ1-2, with D unclear. The CDR3 is made up of 13 amino acids. Germline loops: CDR1 SGHNT, CDR2 YYREEE (reference sequence). V shed 0 bases and J shed 6 bases, with 9 bases lying between them. CDR3 in DNA: TGTGCCAGCAGCTTGGGAGCCAACAATGGCTACACCTTC. This sequence encodes CASSLGANNGYTF.

The chain's CDR3 is CASSPDLIQARGYTF. The CDR3 nucleotides are TGTGCCAGCTCCCCTGACCTAATACAAGCTCGTGGCTACACCTTC. This chain links TRBV6-2 or TRBV6-3 with TRBJ1-2, with D uncertain. Germline loops: CDR1 MNHEY, CDR2 SVGEGT. This CDR3 contains 15 residues. Trimming pared 8 bases from V and 7 bases from J, leaving 23 bases between.

Only a few counts were recorded for this clonotype. The chain has TRBV24-1 and TRBJ1-5; TRBD1 is a possible D gene (5 bases). The CDR3 is made up of 17 amino acids. Trimming cost V 5 bases and J 0 bases, with 16 bases left between them. In germline, CDR1 is KGHDR, CDR2 SFDVKD. CDR3 in amino acids: CATSGAGRTHSNQPQHF. The CDR3 coding sequence is TGTGCCACCAGTGGGGCGGGACGGACCCATAGCAATCAGCCCCAGCATTTT.

The gene calls are TRBV19 and TRBJ1-6; no definite D call. Deletions cut 8 bases from V and 5 bases from J, with 10 bases between. Germline CDR1 is LNHDA and CDR2 is SQIVND (reference sequence). This CDR3 contains 13 residues. The CDR3 bases are TGTGCCAGTCGAGGGCTGAATAATTCACCCCTCCACTTT. Protein product: CASRGLNNSPLHF.

A few counts support this clonotype. J is TRBJ1-1 and V is TRBV10-3; TRBD1 might be the D (6 bases). This CDR3 has 13 amino acids. V was cut by 10 bases and J by 1 base, with 13 bases left in between. CDR1 and CDR2 from the germline V gene are ENHRY and SYGVKD. CDR3 sequence reads: CATNTGQNTEAFF. The CDR3 nucleotides read TGTGCCACCAATACGGGACAGAACACTGAAGCTTTCTTT.

This clonotype appeared a few times. The rearrangement links TRBV5-1 to TRBJ2-5, with D tentatively TRBD1 (6 bases). This CDR3 spans 15 amino acids. Germline loops: CDR1 SGHRS, CDR2 YFSETQ. Trimming removed 1 base from V and 10 bases from J, with 20 bases in between. Here the CDR3 reads CASSLKVSAGDSQYF. CDR3 nucleotides: TGCGCCAGCAGCTTGAAAGTTTCGGCAGGGGATAGCCAGTACTTC.

The chain uses TRBV7-8 and TRBJ1-2; D might be TRBD1 (5 bases). Looked up from germline, CDR1 is SGHVS and CDR2 is FQNEAQ. Trimming pared 1 base from V and 6 bases from J, leaving 12 bases between. This CDR3 region has 14 residues. The CDR3 DNA reads as TGTGCCAGCAGCTTAGTTGGGACCAAGCATGGCTACACCTTC. Its translation: CASSLVGTKHGYTF.

The chain has TRBV6-4 and TRBJ1-4, with D possibly being TRBD1 (6 bases). V shed 8 bases and J shed 7 bases, with 20 bases lying between them. Germline lookup yields CDR1 MRHNA and CDR2 SNTAGT. The CDR3 contains 15 residues. The CDR3 protein is CASSPSWGAREKLFF. In DNA form, the CDR3 reads TGTGCCAGCTCTCCTTCATGGGGGGCGCGTGAAAAACTGTTTTTT.

The chain has TRBV5-1 and TRBJ1-1, with TRBD1 matching 7 bases. The CDR3 has 15 amino acids. Germline values: CDR1 SGHRS, CDR2 YFSETQ. V lost 2 bases and J lost 0; bases outside the gene matches: 4. CDR3 region: CASSLEGAMNTEAFF. The CDR3 DNA reads as TGCGCCAGCAGCTTAGAGGGGGCAATGAACACTGAAGCTTTCTTT.

A note on this clonotype: This clone may be a read error of a much larger clone one base away. This chain uses TRBV6-1 with TRBJ2-1; tentatively, D is TRBD1 (5 bases). The CDR3 length is 14 residues. The germline CDR1 and CDR2 sequences are MNHNS and SASEGT. CDR3 in amino acids: CDSSALGVNNEQFF. In DNA form, the CDR3 reads TGTGACAGCAGTGCCTTAGGGGTTAACAATGAGCAGTTCTTC.

This clonotype was seen ten or more times. The rearrangement uses TRBV7-2 and TRBJ2-3, with 12 positions matching TRBD2. Germline V gene sequence: CDR1 SGHTA, CDR2 FQGNSA. This CDR3 has 18 amino acids. The trim removed 4 bases at V and 1 base at J, leaving 9 bases unmatched. CDR3 region: CASSSRLAGAPRTDTQYF. The CDR3 nucleotides read TGTGCCAGCAGCTCGCGACTAGCGGGGGCCCCCCGCACAGATACGCAGTATTTT.

The sample holds a few counts of this clonotype. J is TRBJ2-1 and V is TRBV7-8; 8 bases are shared with TRBD1. The ends lost 0 bases at V and 2 bases at J; junction bases unmatched: 0. Germline CDR1 and CDR2: SGHVS and FQNEAQ. The CDR3 runs to 15 residues. The CDR3 spells CASSLATGAYNEQFF. The DNA of the CDR3 is TGTGCCAGCAGCTTAGCGACAGGGGCCTACAATGAGCAGTTCTTC. Full variable domain (remainder filled in from reference TRBV7-8 and TRBJ2-1): GAGVSQSPRYKVAKRGQDVALRCDPISGHVSLFWYQQALGQGPEFLTYFQNEAQLDKSGLPSDRFFAERPEGSVSTLKIQRTQQEDSAVYLCASSLATGAYNEQFFGPGTRLTVL.

The rearrangement joins TRBV10-3 to TRBJ2-5; maybe TRBD2 (6 bases). V lost 8 bases and J lost 2, with 12 bases in between. This CDR3 is built from 13 residues. CDR1 is ENHRY, CDR2 SYGVKD, per germline. CDR3 DNA: TGTGCCATCTCTAGGGACTTACAAGAGACCCAGTACTTC. Translation: CAISRDLQETQYF.

This chain joins TRBV2 and TRBJ2-2; TRBD2 is a possible D gene (6 bases). The CDR3 runs to 16 residues. The ends were cut back, 4 bases at V and 0 bases at J, with 12 bases in the middle. In germline, CDR1 is SNHLY, CDR2 FYNNEI. CDR3: CASSARDSPNTGELFF. The DNA for the CDR3 is TGTGCCAGCAGTGCCCGGGACTCCCCGAACACCGGGGAGCTGTTTTTT.

This clonotype appeared a few times. The rearrangement joins TRBV7-9 to TRBJ1-6; 7 nucleotides line up with TRBD1. Germline loops: CDR1 SEHNR, CDR2 FQNEAQ (reference sequence). After removal of 4 bases from V and 5 bases from J, the junction contained 8 bases not matched to a gene. This CDR3 has 16 amino acids. Here the CDR3 reads CASSYRTGFDNSPLHF. CDR3 DNA: TGTGCCAGCAGCTATAGGACAGGATTCGATAATTCACCCCTCCACTTT.

The J gene is TRBJ1-2, the V gene TRBV28, with 9 positions matching TRBD1. CDR3 length equals 14 residues. CDR1 and CDR2 (germline): MDHEN, SYDVKM. V dropped 3 bases and J dropped 8; count of bases not matched to a gene: 7. The CDR3, as DNA: TGTGCCAGCAGTTTCCCCGGGACAGGGAGAGGCTACACCTTC. Its translation: CASSFPGTGRGYTF.

The chain has TRBV6-1 and TRBJ1-2; no definite D call. In germline, CDR1 is MNHNS, CDR2 SASEGT. This CDR3 is 14 amino acids long. Trimming stripped 10 bases from V and 4 bases from J, with 19 bases between. CDR3 coding DNA: TGTGCCACCCACGGAACACTGGCAGTCTATGGCTACACCTTC. It encodes CATHGTLAVYGYTF.

This clonotype was counted a few times. The CDR3 region is CASSLDVFGTDYNEQFF. CDR3 DNA sequence: TGTGCCAGCAGCTTAGACGTCTTTGGGACAGACTACAATGAGCAGTTCTTC. The chain employs TRBV7-6 and TRBJ2-1, with TRBD1 identical over 7 bases. This CDR3 is 17 amino acids long. V lost 1 base to trimming and J lost 3 bases; unmatched junction nucleotides: 9. The germline V gene encodes CDR1 SGHVS and CDR2 FNYEAQ.

This clonotype was seen a few times. The V call is TRBV7-3, the J call TRBJ2-1; 12 bases line up with TRBD2. This CDR3 spans 15 amino acids. Trimming removed 4 bases from V and 11 bases from J; junction bases left unmatched: 9. Germline V gene sequence: CDR1 SGHTA, CDR2 FQGTGA. The CDR3 nucleotides are TGTGCCAGCAGCTCCGCTAGCGGGGGGGCTGGTCAGCAGTTCTTC. It codes for CASSSASGGAGQQFF.